The sequence of this TCR beta chain was determined in a study of blood T cell repertoires in COVID-19. Study at large: COVID-19 samples, acute and convalescent, were from the United States, Italy and Spain. The cDNA or gDNA used as material had been derived from T cells, B-cell-depleted T cells, or PBMCs.

Original methodology: From reference gene primer amplification, estimates of nucleated cell counts were derived. The table came from immunoSEQ multiplex PCR; TCRdb's copy has only in-frame clones and leaves some out. The DNA gave D and trimming, while V, J and clone size come from that table. The sample shows hundreds of thousands of clones, approximately 86% of them seen only once. Germline-derived CDR1 and CDR2 are SGHTA and FQGNSA. The CDR3 length is 14 residues. The V segment lost 2 bases and the J segment 4 bases; nucleotides outside the gene matches: 3. This clonotype originated in a man between 70 and 80 years old with acute or convalescent COVID-19. Source material: peripheral blood. This chain connects TRBV7-2 to TRBJ1-1; 8 nucleotides line up with TRBD1. CDR3 in amino acids: CASSLWTGITEAFF. The CDR3, as DNA: TGTGCCAGCAGCTTATGGACAGGGATCACTGAAGCTTTCTTT.